This TCR beta chain was captured by sequencing in a study of patients and donors after allogeneic stem cell transplantation. Germline CDR1 SNHLY, CDR2 FYNNEI. V dropped 5 bases and J dropped 0 bases, with 11 bases sitting between them. This CDR3 has 16 amino acids. Each CDR3 protein gets one entry after TCRdb re-called the RT-PCR reads with MiXCR. This table holds around 30,000 distinct CDR3 sequences, 37% found once. The rearrangement joins TRBV2 to TRBJ2-6; a weak D match, TRBD1 (5 bases). The sequence derives from a human donor who was either an allogeneic HSCT recipient or a stem cell or donor lymphocyte infusion donor (not recorded which). It is not recorded whose cells these are; they may come from a transplant donor. Sequenced sample: blood, either unsorted or a sorted T cell fraction (not recorded which). The CDR3 DNA follows: TGTGCCAGCAGTCGTGACAGTTACTCTGGGGCCAACGTCCTGACTTTC. Its protein product is CASSRDSYSGANVLTF.